Presented here are 20 T cell receptor beta chains from one specimen sequenced in a study of blood T cells in healthy people across ages (dated by TCRdb to the mid-2010s). Libraries came from 5' RACE. TCRdb names Illumina HiSeq 2500 as the instrument used. A second PCR of roughly 6 to 11 cycles was run with a J-beta primer mix and a sample-barcoded 5' primer. Using fastp trimming at Q25 and MiXCR clonotype assembly, TCRdb reanalyzed the public sequencing data and kept in-frame beta chains. CDR3 protein sequences are deduplicated, and each keeps its most common genes and DNA. Across this sample there are about 570,000 distinct CDR3 sequences, with 27% seen only once. The top ten constitute approximately 18% of the sample. Specimen: blood. The receptors were sampled from a woman in her 70s in good health.

This clonotype came up a few times. The V call is TRBV29-1, the J call TRBJ2-3, with D hard to call. Trimming took 8 bases from V and 0 from J, leaving 12 bases between them. The CDR3 totals 13 residues. Looked up from germline, CDR1 is SQVTM and CDR2 is ANQGSEA. CDR3 DNA: TGCAGCATCGAGGCGCCCAGCACAGATACGCAGTATTTT. It is translated as CSIEAPSTDTQYF.

The chain employs TRBV4-2 and TRBJ2-1, with D perhaps being TRBD1 or TRBD2 (5 bases each). The germline V gene has CDR1 LGHNA and CDR2 YNFKEQ. The CDR3 sequence is 16 residues long. The ends were cut back, 4 bases at V and 6 bases at J, with 19 bases in the middle. CDR3 sequence: CASSRLLGAGSNEQFF. The CDR3 DNA reads as TGTGCCAGCAGCCGTCTTCTCGGGGCGGGCAGCAATGAGCAGTTCTTC.

This clonotype was picked up a small number of times. The chain couples TRBV5-1 to TRBJ2-1; TRBD1 is a possible D gene (6 bases). This CDR3 has 13 residues. Per germline, CDR1 SGHRS and CDR2 YFSETQ. Trimming cost V 0 bases and J 8 bases, with 9 bases left between them. As DNA, the CDR3 is TGCGCCAGCAGCTTGGTGGGGGCGCATGAGCAGTTCTTC. As protein: CASSLVGAHEQFF.

This clonotype was recorded a few times. The chain recombines TRBV4-3 with TRBJ2-6, with a weak D call TRBD2 (6 bases). CDR3 length: 17 residues. Germline assignment: CDR1 LGHNA and CDR2 YSLEER. V was pared by 1 base and J by 1 base, with 11 bases between. DNA of the CDR3: TGCGCCAGCAGCCAAGGAAAGGGACTGTCTGGGGCCAACGTCCTGACTTTC. This translates into CASSQGKGLSGANVLTF.

The V call is TRBV4-2, the J call TRBJ1-1; D not certain. The CDR3 extends over 13 amino acids. Trimming took 0 bases from V and 12 from J, leaving 14 bases between them. Germline V lookup: CDR1 LGHNA, CDR2 YNFKEQ. This CDR3 reads CASSQEPRTEPFF. DNA of the CDR3: TGTGCCAGCAGCCAAGAACCTAGGACGGAACCTTTCTTT.

The chain carries TRBV4-1 and TRBJ1-2; 7 bases line up with TRBD1. The CDR3 has 15 amino acids. V dropped 4 bases and J dropped 4; count of bases not matched to a gene: 9. Per the germline V gene, CDR1 is MGHRA and CDR2 is YSYEKL. The CDR3 DNA is TGCGCCAGCAGCCCAGGGGAACCAGGGGGCTATGGCTACACCTTC. Translation: CASSPGEPGGYGYTF.

This clonotype was detected a few times. For the CDR3, the DNA is TGTGCCAGCAGCCAATTTTCTGAAGCTTTCTTT. It specifies CASSQFSEAFF. The gene calls are TRBV3-1 and TRBJ1-1, with D hard to call. Trimming removed 2 bases from V and 6 bases from J, with 4 bases in between. Looked up from germline, CDR1 is LGHDT and CDR2 is YNNKEL (reference sequence). CDR3 length: 11 amino acids.

This clonotype was seen more than once but under ten times. V usage is TRBV12-3 or TRBV12-4 and J usage is TRBJ2-1; D unclear. The DNA end lines up better with TRBJ2-7; the J call may be wrong. There are 11 residues in the CDR3. In DNA form, the CDR3 reads TGTGCCAGCAGTTTAAAGGGCGAGCAGTACTTC. Protein product: CASSLKGEQYF.

The chain has TRBV7-2 and TRBJ1-6; 7 bases line up with TRBD1. V gave up 1 base and J gave up 7 bases; unmatched junction bases: 4. In germline, CDR1 is SGHTA, CDR2 FQGNSA. The CDR3 runs to 15 residues. CDR3 sequence reads: CASSLGGGGNSPLHF. The CDR3 region has the DNA TGTGCCAGCAGCTTAGGAGGGGGCGGAAATTCACCCCTCCACTTT.

This clonotype was seen only a few times. This sequence joins TRBV9 and TRBJ2-5; 12 bases fit TRBD2. The CDR3 is made up of 16 amino acids. The J segment lost 2 bases and the V segment lost 3 bases, leaving 5 bases of the junction unmatched. The germline V gene has CDR1 SGDLS and CDR2 YYNGEE. The CDR3 sequence is CASSGRLAGAQETQYF. The CDR3 DNA is TGTGCCAGCAGCGGAAGACTAGCGGGGGCACAAGAGACCCAGTACTTC.

V gene TRBV30 combines with J gene TRBJ2-3; unclear D gene. The CDR3 runs 12 residues. V lost 2 bases to trimming and J lost 0 bases, with 3 bases between them. The germline CDR1 and CDR2 sequences are GTSNPN and SVGIG (reference sequence). DNA of the CDR3: TGTGCCTGGAGTCCTAGCACAGATACGCAGTATTTT. It codes for CAWSPSTDTQYF.

The V call is TRBV6-5, the J call TRBJ1-2, with D maybe TRBD1 (5 bases). V lost 6 bases, J lost 2 bases, and 16 bases lay in between. Per the germline V gene, CDR1 is MNHEY and CDR2 is SVGAGI. This CDR3 contains 15 residues. CDR3 DNA: TGTGCCAGCAGGGGGATATCCGGGGGAAACTATGGCTACACCTTC. This codes for CASRGISGGNYGYTF.

For this clonotype: A much larger clone sits a single nucleotide away, making a read error possible. This chain connects TRBV20-1 to TRBJ1-4; possible D gene TRBD1, 5 bases. CDR3 length equals 13 residues. Trimming took 3 bases from V and 6 from J, leaving 11 bases between them. Germline CDR1 reads DFQATT; CDR2 reads SNEGSKA (reference sequence). The chain's CDR3 is CSASSGTDEKLFF. DNA of the CDR3: TGCAGTGCTAGTTCCGGGACTGATGAAAAACTGTTTTTT.

This clonotype turned up a few times. J is TRBJ2-1 and V is TRBV5-6; weak D call: TRBD2 (6 bases). TRBJ2-7 explains the end of the DNA better; the J call may be wrong. The CDR3 runs 14 residues. Germline V gene data show CDR1 as SGHDT and CDR2 as YYEEEE. CDR3 nucleotides: TGTGCCAGCAGCTACCGGGGGTTTCACTACGAGCAGTACTTC. It translates to CASSYRGFHYEQYF.

A few counts support this clonotype. The rearrangement uses TRBV10-3 and TRBJ2-1, with 9 bases lining up with TRBD2. CDR3 length: 16 amino acids. The germline gives CDR1 ENHRY, CDR2 SYGVKD. V was pared by 2 bases and J by 3 bases, with 5 bases of the junction left unmatched. CDR3 in amino acids: CAISEGVSGGYNEQFF. CDR3 DNA sequence: TGTGCCATCAGTGAGGGGGTTAGCGGGGGCTACAATGAGCAGTTCTTC.

This clonotype occurred a few times. V is TRBV7-2 and J is TRBJ2-5, with 13 bases matching TRBD2. Per the germline V gene, CDR1 is SGHTA and CDR2 is FQGNSA. The CDR3 extends over 19 amino acids. V lost 3 bases, J lost 4 bases, and 14 bases stayed unmatched. CDR3 bases: TGTGCCAGCAGCTTGATGTCGTCTGGGACTAGCGGGGCAGGAGAGACCCAGTACTTC. Translated: CASSLMSSGTSGAGETQYF.

The chain links TRBV7-2 to TRBJ2-2; tentative D call: TRBD1 (6 bases). Germline loops: CDR1 SGHTA, CDR2 FQGNSA. V lost 3 bases and J lost 3, with 23 bases in between. This CDR3 spans 19 amino acids. As DNA, the CDR3 is TGTGCCAGCAGCTTTCTCGCAGGGGCCCTTTCATCTTACACCGGGGAGCTGTTTTTT. Protein product: CASSFLAGALSSYTGELFF. The full variable domain, rest sourced from reference TRBV7-2 and TRBJ2-2, is GAGVSQSPSNKVTEKGKDVELRCDPISGHTALYWYRQSLGQGLEFLIYFQGNSAPDKSGLPSDRFSAERTGGSVSTLTIQRTQQEDSAVYLCASSFLAGALSSYTGELFFGEGSRLTVL.

This clonotype was detected a few times. The V call is TRBV20-1, the J call TRBJ1-1; D is unresolved. The CDR3 contains 9 residues. The germline gives CDR1 DFQATT, CDR2 SNEGSKA (reference sequence). CDR3 sequence (DNA): TGCAGCGCCTACCCACAAGCTTTCTTT. This encodes CSAYPQAFF.

This clonotype turned up a few times. V gene TRBV6-2 or TRBV6-3 combines with J gene TRBJ2-7, with 9 bases fitting TRBD1. Germline V CDR1 and CDR2: MNHEY, SVGEGT. The CDR3 covers 15 residues. Trimming cost V 1 base and J 4 bases; bases outside gene matches: 5. The CDR3 DNA is TGTGCCAGCAGTTACTACCCGACAGGGGGATACGAGCAGTACTTC. Amino acids: CASSYYPTGGYEQYF.

Only a few counts were recorded for this clonotype. The V call is TRBV20-1, the J call TRBJ1-4, with D hard to call. The germline V and J ends were trimmed by 5 bases and 5 bases, with 12 bases remaining between them. CDR1 and CDR2 (germline): DFQATT, SNEGSKA (reference sequence). The CDR3 consists of 13 residues. The CDR3 DNA is TGCAGTGCTTCAGGACCACCAAATGAAAAACTGTTTTTT. Translated, it gives CSASGPPNEKLFF.